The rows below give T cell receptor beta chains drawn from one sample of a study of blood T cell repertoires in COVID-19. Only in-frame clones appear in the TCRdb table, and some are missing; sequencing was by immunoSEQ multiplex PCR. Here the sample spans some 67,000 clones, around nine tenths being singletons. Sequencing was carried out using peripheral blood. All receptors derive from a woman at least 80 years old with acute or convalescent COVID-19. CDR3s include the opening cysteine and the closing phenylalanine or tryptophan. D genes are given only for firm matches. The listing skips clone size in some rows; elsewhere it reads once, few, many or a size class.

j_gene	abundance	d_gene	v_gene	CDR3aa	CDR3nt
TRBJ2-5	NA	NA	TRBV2	CASSEIAAGRETQYF	TGTGCCAGCAGTGAAATCGCTGCAGGGCGTGAGACCCAGTACTTC
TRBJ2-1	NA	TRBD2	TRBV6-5	CASSVSGSSYNEQFF	TGTGCCAGCAGCGTTAGCGGGAGCTCCTACAATGAGCAGTTCTTC
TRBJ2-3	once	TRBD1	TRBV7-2	CASSFPGTGGTDTQYF	TGTGCCAGCAGCTTCCCCGGGACAGGGGGGACAGATACGCAGTATTTT
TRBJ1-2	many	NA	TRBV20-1	CSVGLGYTF	TGCAGTGTCGGGTTGGGCTACACCTTC
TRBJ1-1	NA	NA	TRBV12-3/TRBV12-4	CASSLGGSEAFF	TGTGCCAGCAGTTTGGGGGGGTCTGAAGCTTTCTTT
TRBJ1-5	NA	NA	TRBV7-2	CASSLDSGGYDQPQHF	TGTGCCAGCAGCTTAGATTCGGGCGGGTACGATCAGCCCCAGCATTTT
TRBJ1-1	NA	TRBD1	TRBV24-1	CATSDVNRGRTEAFF	TGTGCCACCAGTGACGTGAACAGGGGAAGAACTGAAGCTTTCTTT
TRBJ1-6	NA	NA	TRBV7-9	CASSGYSSPLHF	TGTGCCAGCAGCGGATACAGTTCACCCCTCCACTTT
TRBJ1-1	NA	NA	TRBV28	CASSLGHPAGAFF	TGTGCCAGCAGTTTAGGGCACCCCGCCGGAGCTTTCTTT
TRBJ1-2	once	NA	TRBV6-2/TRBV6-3	CASSGQRDYGYTF	TGTGCCAGCAGTGGACAGCGCGACTATGGCTACACCTTC
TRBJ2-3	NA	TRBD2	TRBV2	CASSELAGRTSTDTQYF	TGTGCCAGCAGTGAACTAGCGGGAAGAACTAGCACAGATACGCAGTATTTT
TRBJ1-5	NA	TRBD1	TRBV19	CASSIGTENQPQHF	TGTGCCAGTAGTATTGGGACAGAAAATCAGCCCCAGCATTTT
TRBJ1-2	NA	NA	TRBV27	CASRPGQARGGYTF	TGTGCCAGCAGACCCGGACAAGCAAGGGGGGGCTACACCTTC
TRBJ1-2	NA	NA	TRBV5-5	CASSLDRSAYGYTF	TGTGCCAGCAGCTTGGACAGGTCGGCCTATGGCTACACCTTC
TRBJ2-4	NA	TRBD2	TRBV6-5	CATGGGSVGIQYF	TGTGCCACCGGGGGGGGCTCAGTCGGCATTCAGTACTTC
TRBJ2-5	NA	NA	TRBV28	CASSRGWGETQYF	TGTGCCAGCAGCCGAGGGTGGGGAGAGACCCAGTACTTC
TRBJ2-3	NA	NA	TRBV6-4	CASSDGAGRTDTQYF	TGTGCCAGCAGTGACGGGGCAGGACGCACAGATACGCAGTATTTT
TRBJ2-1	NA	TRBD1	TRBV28	CASSPGGWANNEQFF	TGTGCCAGCAGCCCAGGGGGTTGGGCTAACAATGAGCAGTTCTTC
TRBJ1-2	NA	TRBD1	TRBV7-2	CASSLNPGQGFSDYGYTF	TGTGCCAGCAGCTTAAATCCGGGACAGGGTTTCTCTGACTATGGCTACACCTTC
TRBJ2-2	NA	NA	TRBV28	CASSLLTGSYTGELFF	TGTGCCAGCAGTTTATTGACCGGGAGTTACACCGGGGAGCTGTTTTTT
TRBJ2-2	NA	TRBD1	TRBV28	CASSLTGGWNTGELFF	TGTGCCAGCAGCCTCACAGGGGGCTGGAACACCGGGGAGCTGTTTTTT
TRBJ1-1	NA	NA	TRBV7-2	CASSSQMNTEAFF	TGTGCCAGCAGCTCTCAGATGAACACTGAAGCTTTCTTT
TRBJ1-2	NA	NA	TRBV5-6	CASSQLAGGYTF	TGTGCCAGCAGCCAACTCGCGGGCGGCTACACCTTC
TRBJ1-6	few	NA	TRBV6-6	CASSLDSDNSPLHF	TGTGCCAGCAGCCTGGACAGCGATAATTCACCCCTCCACTTT
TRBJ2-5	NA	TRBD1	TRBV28	CASSSTGQRTIETQYF	TGTGCCAGCAGTTCCACGGGACAGAGAACGATAGAGACCCAGTACTTC
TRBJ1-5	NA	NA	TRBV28	CASSGVQGPSNQPQHF	TGTGCCAGCAGCGGTGTACAGGGTCCTAGCAATCAGCCCCAGCATTTT
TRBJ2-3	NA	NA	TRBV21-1	CASSLTAGTSTDTQYF	TGTGCCAGCAGCTTGACAGCGGGGACTAGCACAGATACGCAGTATTTT
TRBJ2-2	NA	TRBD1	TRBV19	CASGTGGAGGYTGELFF	TGTGCCAGTGGGACAGGGGGCGCAGGAGGCTACACCGGGGAGCTGTTTTTT
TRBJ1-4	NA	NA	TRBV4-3	CASSQDGAGDEKLFF	TGCGCCAGCAGCCAAGATGGGGCAGGGGATGAAAAACTGTTTTTT
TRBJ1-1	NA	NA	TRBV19	CASSPTRKNTEAFF	TGTGCCAGTAGTCCGACAAGGAAAAACACTGAAGCTTTCTTT
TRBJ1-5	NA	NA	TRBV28	CASHFSNQPQHF	TGTGCCAGCCACTTTAGCAATCAGCCCCAGCATTTT